Reported below is one TCR beta chain. The sample comes from a study of blood T cell repertoires in COVID-19. The germline gives CDR1 MNHEY, CDR2 SVGAGI. The CDR3 has 15 amino acids. V was pared by 2 bases and J by 2 bases, with 3 bases of the junction left unmatched. In the authors' workflow: Using reference gene primer amplification, nucleated cell counts were estimated. TCRdb keeps only in-frame clones here, not all; method: immunoSEQ multiplex PCR. V and J calls and clone size are copied from that table; D and trimming were computed from the DNA. The table lists roughly 100,000 clones, around 84% of them singletons.

The sequence was collected from an elderly woman with acute or convalescent COVID-19. The V call is TRBV6-5, the J call TRBJ1-3; TRBD1 aligns across 7 bases. Sequencing input: peripheral blood. CDR3 amino acids: CASSYRGLTGNTIYF. The DNA of the CDR3 is TGTGCCAGCAGTTACAGGGGGCTGACTGGAAACACCATATATTTT.